The T cell receptor (beta chain) under discussion was sequenced for a study of blood T cell repertoires in COVID-19. Turning to the study itself: The United States, Italy and Spain provided the acute and convalescent COVID-19 samples. PBMCs, B-cell-depleted T cells, or T cells were the source of the cDNA or gDNA that made up the material.

Germline assignment: CDR1 MDHEN and CDR2 SYDVKM. The CDR3 runs to 15 residues. V gave up 5 bases and J gave up 4 bases, with 14 bases separating them. Study processing details: Amplification of reference gene primers provided the estimated nucleated cell counts. Libraries were prepared by immunoSEQ multiplex PCR; TCRdb keeps only in-frame clonotypes and omits some of them. V, J and clone size reflect that table, while D and trimming were determined from the DNA. The data contain 160,000 or so clones, approximately 81% of them singletons. Specimen: peripheral blood. The TCR comes from a man aged 35 to 55 with acute or convalescent COVID-19. The V call is TRBV28, the J call TRBJ1-4, with D possibly being TRBD1 (5 bases). CDR3 bases: TGTGCCAGCAGTCCCCGGGGGGTGGTTAATGAAAAACTGTTTTTT. This encodes CASSPRGVVNEKLFF.